A selection of T cell receptor beta chains follows, all from one sample in a study of STAT5B mutations in CD4+ large granular lymphocyte leukemia. Produced via immunoSEQ multiplex PCR; TCRdb's table is partial and in-frame only. This table holds about 32,000 clones, about 70% found once. Sequencing was carried out using CD4+ T cells from blood buffy coats. The receptors were sampled from a human donor in good health. Both conserved end residues are part of each CDR3. D genes are given only for firm matches.

V	D	J	CDR3
TRBV19	.	TRBJ1-2	CASSIDNGGYGYTF
TRBV7-2	.	TRBJ1-3	CASSSPGWGSGNTIYF
TRBV5-1	.	TRBJ1-4	CASSLGQRKEEKLFF
TRBV25-1	TRBD2	TRBJ2-1	CASSGRLAGDYEQFF
TRBV4-3	TRBD1	TRBJ1-2	CASSQDLGQGGYGYTF
TRBV19	TRBD2	TRBJ2-1	CASSLASGYEQFF
TRBV7-8	TRBD1	TRBJ1-3	CASSPRDRAYSGNTIYF
TRBV19	.	TRBJ2-7	CASSRMNSYEQYF
TRBV7-8	TRBD1	TRBJ1-2	CASRLDRDSYLGDYGYTF
TRBV7-9	.	TRBJ1-5	CASSTSAIQPQHF
TRBV6-6	.	TRBJ1-5	CASSYPWQRGDQPQHF
TRBV4-3	.	TRBJ1-2	CASSPGGQDGYTF
TRBV7-2	.	TRBJ1-5	CASSLGSGINQPQHF